This T cell receptor beta chain is drawn from a study of shared clonotypes between healthy human individuals (dated by TCRdb to about 2020). About the study as a whole: The cohort comprised a couple of women and a few men aged 18 to 49 years. For each donor, CD4 naive and CD4 memory were each given three plates, CD8 naive was given two plates, and CD8 memory was given one plate. To estimate repertoire size and how much clonotypes are shared between individuals, the study performed deep sequencing of blood TCR repertoires from a handful of healthy adults. Libraries were prepared and TCR repertoires were sequenced by different laboratories using diverse techniques, in order to increase sequencing depth and limit assay-specific biases. Each donor's leukapheresis produced roughly between roughly 0.85 and 9.5 billion PBMCs. Overall study results and their limits: Sharing across a handful of donors was observed for around 5% of naive CD4, less than 4% of naive CD8, 2% to 2.5% of memory CD4, and 0.4% of memory CD8 clonotypes. Naive subsets generally had larger estimated clonotype richness than memory subsets. Sampling was restricted to blood, and TCR repertoires in tissue are likely to differ from TCR repertoires in blood. Because the study included a small number of donors, the genetic and exposure-history diversity represented was limited. Pairwise subsampling led to the expectation that sequencing depth would affect the degree of clonotype sharing among donors. Even with the large sequencing depth, rarefaction of the sorted-subset datasets indicated that sequencing was incomplete. Compared with non-shared clonotypes, the clonotypes found in all four sorted-subset donors had higher generation probabilities.

Concerning this clone itself: The antigen this receptor binds is unknown. No per-base quality is available; no much larger clone lies one base away.

In the germline V gene, CDR1 corresponds to SQVTM and CDR2 to ANQGSEA. The CDR3 starts with the cysteine, ends with the phenylalanine, and has 12 residues. Kept here is only the CDR3 DNA, which spans 36 bases and is read in frame from base 1. V trim: 7 bases; J trim: 5 bases; unmatched bases: 4. CD8 naive samples were obtained by positive selection for CCR7 among CD45RO-negative cells, yielding a CD45RA+CCR7+ population from which TemRA cells were excluded. Healthy HIV-negative adults with no recently reported acute infections or vaccinations were included as donors. Every donor was a Caucasian adult residing in Nashville, Tennessee, USA. After blood collection by leukapheresis, PBMCs were isolated using Ficoll-Histopaque density gradient centrifugation and then cryopreserved in the vapor phase of liquid nitrogen. Analytical flow cytometry was used to check the purity and quantity of every magnetically sorted T cell population. Each sorted fraction had its genomic DNA isolated and then quantified by UV absorbance on a Nanodrop 2000c.

Using the deep immunoSEQ assay, multiplex PCR amplified TCR CDR3 regions from genomic DNA. Extracted genomic DNA from each cell subset was spread evenly across all wells of several immunoSEQ 96-well plates, with each plate serving as a replicate. For sorted subsets, around 0.2 ug of genomic DNA, equivalent to some 33,000 T cell genomes, went into each replicate PCR. The purified libraries were quantified using a Qubit 3.0 fluorometer, sized with a Bioanalyzer 2100, and then quantified again using the KAPA Library Quantification kit. Every immunoSEQ 96-well plate was sequenced on a dedicated single-read 150-cycle Illumina NextSeq 550 flow cell. Regarding the original processing steps: The immunoSEQ output contained only junctional sequences without quality scores, so filtering could not match that applied to full-length reads. To assign V/J genes and CDR3, sequences were annotated using PyIR, a Python wrapper for IgBLAST v1.9, with IMGT germline references. Reads with weak V/J assignments (E-value above 1e-6), missing CDR3, stop codons, out-of-frame junctions, or ambiguous translated residues were removed. A V3J clonotype was defined by an identical inferred V gene, J gene, and CDR3 amino acid sequence. Percentage overlap between repertoires was computed as shared unique clonotypes divided by the size of the smaller repertoire. Three approaches were used to assess repertoire richness: RTK rarefaction, the Chao1 estimator, and Recon v2.1 estimates of unobserved clonotypes. OLGA was used to compute generation probabilities for all TCRbeta clonotypes that the gDNA method yielded from a handful of donors. TCRdb took over this immuneACCESS table, retaining in-frame rearrangements with V and J assigned. Such tables are incomplete; in checked studies, under half of the missing clones stem from an unresolved V gene, and the remainder is unexplained. Clone size and the V and J calls come from that table; the DNA yielded D and trimming. The sample includes 750,000 to 1,000,000 clones, with almost 95% observed a single time. In total, the top ten clones hold 24% of the sample.

The clonotype comes from a man aged 25 to 40 in good health. Sequences were obtained from naive CD8+ T cells sorted from blood. This specimen's cell subset or site label, interpreted: CD45RA+CCR7+. In this chain, TRBV29-1 is recombined with TRBJ1-1; the junction holds 10 bases that match TRBD1. The DNA sequence follows: TGCAGCGGACAGGGGGCGCGTACTGAAGCTTTCTTT. It specifies CSGQGARTEAFF. This CDR3, with the reference TRBV29-1 and TRBJ1-1 proteins standing in past its ends, gives the full variable domain SAVISQKPSRDICQRGTSLTIQCQVDSQVTMMFWYRQQPGQSLTLIATANQGSEATYESGFVIDKFPISRPNLTFSTLTVSNMSPEDSSIYLCSGQGARTEAFFGQGTRLTVV.